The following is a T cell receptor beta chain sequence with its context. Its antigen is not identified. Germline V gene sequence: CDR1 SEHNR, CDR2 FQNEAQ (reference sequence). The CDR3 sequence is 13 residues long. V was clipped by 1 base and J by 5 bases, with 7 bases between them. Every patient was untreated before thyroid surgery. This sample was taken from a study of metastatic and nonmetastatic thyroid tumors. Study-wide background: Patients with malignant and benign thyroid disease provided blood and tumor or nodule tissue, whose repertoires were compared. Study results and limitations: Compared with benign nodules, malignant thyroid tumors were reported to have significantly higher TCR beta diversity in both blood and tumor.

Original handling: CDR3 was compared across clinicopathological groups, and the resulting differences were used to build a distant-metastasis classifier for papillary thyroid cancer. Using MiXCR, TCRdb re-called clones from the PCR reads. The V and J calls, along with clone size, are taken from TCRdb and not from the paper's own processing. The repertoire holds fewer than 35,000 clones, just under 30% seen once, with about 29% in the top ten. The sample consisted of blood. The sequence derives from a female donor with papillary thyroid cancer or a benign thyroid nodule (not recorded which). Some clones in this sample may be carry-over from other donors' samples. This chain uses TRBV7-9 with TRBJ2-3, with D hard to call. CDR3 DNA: TGTGCCAGCAGCTTAGGACGGATAGATACGCAGTATTTT. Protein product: CASSLGRIDTQYF.